The rows below give T cell receptor beta chains drawn from one sample of a study of T cell repertoires in cytomegalovirus infection. Each CDR3 protein gets one entry after TCRdb re-called the reads with MiXCR. Of approximately 50,000 distinct CDR3 sequences in the sample, 15% to 20% are singletons; the top ten hold around 80%. No antigens are known for them. The specimen comprised CD8+ T cells from cultured PBMCs, sampled from culture after CMV antigen stimulation. These receptors all come from a human donor in good health (CMV status not recorded). Some clones in this sample may be carry-over from other donors' samples. The CDR3 runs from the conserved cysteine through the conserved F or W. A D gene is named only where the DNA matches it firmly. Some rows mark clone size as missing; the rest say once, few, many or name a class of expanded clone.

clone_size d_call j_call v_call cdr3_nt cdr3_aa
few - TRBJ2-5 TRBV7-6 TGTGCCAGCAGCTTACGGTACCAAGAGACCCAGTACTTC CASSLRYQETQYF
- - TRBJ1-4 TRBV4-3 TGCGCCAGCAGCCAAGAGGGGCTGGGAGAAAAACTGTTTTTT CASSQEGLGEKLFF
few - TRBJ2-1 TRBV27 TGTGCCAGCAGGAGGGAATGGGGTGAGCAGTTCTTC CASRREWGEQFF
- TRBD1 TRBJ1-2 TRBV12-3/TRBV12-4 TGTGCCAGCAGTTTATACGGGACAGGGTATGGCTACACCTTC CASSLYGTGYGYTF
- TRBD1 TRBJ2-5 TRBV23-1 TGCGCCAGCAGTCAATCCCGGGACAGGGGTGAGACCCAGTACTTC CASSQSRDRGETQYF
once - TRBJ2-5 TRBV7-6 TGTGCCAGCAGCTTAGAAGGAGGGACACAAGAGACCCAGTACTTC CASSLEGGTQETQYF
- TRBD1 TRBJ1-5 TRBV6-6 TGTGCCAGCAGTTACTCGTTTGCGACAGGGGGAAGAGGACAGCCCCAGCATTTT CASSYSFATGGRGQPQHF
few TRBD1 TRBJ2-1 TRBV24-1 TGTGCCACCAGTGACCTCGACAGGGCTCTGAACAATGAGCAGTTCTTC CATSDLDRALNNEQFF
- - TRBJ2-4 TRBV7-9 TGTGCCAGCAGCGGGATCGATAACATTCAGTACTTC CASSGIDNIQYF
- TRBD1 TRBJ2-7 TRBV6-2/TRBV6-3 TGTGCCAGCACGACAGGGTCCTACGAGCAGTACTTC CASTTGSYEQYF
once TRBD1 TRBJ2-7 TRBV27 TGTGCCAGCAGTTTAGCTGGGACAGGTAAAAGGAGGCAGTACTTC CASSLAGTGKRRQYF
few TRBD1 TRBJ1-5 TRBV27 TGTGCCAGCAGTCCGCGGACAGGACCCAGGGGCAATCAGCCCCAGCATTTT CASSPRTGPRGNQPQHF
few - TRBJ1-1 TRBV7-2 TGTGCCAGCAGCTTAAACCATGGGACTGAAGCTTTCTTT CASSLNHGTEAFF
few - TRBJ1-2 TRBV7-2 TGTGCCAGCAGCTTAGTCATCAGAGGAGGGCTTGATGGCTACACCTTC CASSLVIRGGLDGYTF
few - TRBJ1-4 TRBV7-2 TGTGCCAGCAGACCCGGGACCCTGAGGGCTGAAAAACTGTTTTTT CASRPGTLRAEKLFF
few TRBD1 TRBJ1-1 TRBV27 TGTGCCAGCAGTTCAGGACAGGGGCGAATCCAAGCTTTCTTT CASSSGQGRIQAFF
few TRBD1 TRBJ2-3 TRBV4-1 TGCGCCAGCAGCCAGGATCGCACAGGGGGTACCACAGATACGCAGTATTTT CASSQDRTGGTTDTQYF
- - TRBJ1-1 TRBV4-1 TGCGCCAGCAGCCAAGATTGGGCAGCTGAAGCTTTCTTT CASSQDWAAEAFF
- TRBD1 TRBJ1-2 TRBV6-1 TGTGCCAGCAGTGAAGCTCCCCGGACAGGCTTTGACTATGGCTACACCTTC CASSEAPRTGFDYGYTF
- - TRBJ1-1 TRBV20-1 TGCAGTAAAAGGGGCCCAGGGACCGGCACTGAAGCTTTCTTT CSKRGPGTGTEAFF
- - TRBJ1-1 TRBV20-1 TGCAGTGCGAAACAGGGTTTCAGCACTGAAGCTTTCTTT CSAKQGFSTEAFF
- - TRBJ1-1 TRBV7-6 TGTGCCAGCAGCTTAGCGGGTAGACAGGAGACTTTCTTT CASSLAGRQETFF
few TRBD2 TRBJ2-1 TRBV7-8 TGTGCCAGCAGCTTATCCTCTCCTAGCGGAAGCAATGAGCAGTTCTTC CASSLSSPSGSNEQFF
- - TRBJ1-1 TRBV12-3/TRBV12-4 TGTGCCAGCAGTTTTCATTCGGGGGACACTGAAGCTTTCTTT CASSFHSGDTEAFF
- - TRBJ1-2 TRBV7-9 TGTGCCAGCAGCGTGGACCGGGACACCCTTAGAAACACCTTC CASSVDRDTLRNTF
medium-sized TRBD1 TRBJ1-5 TRBV7-8 TGTGCCAGCACCCAAGACAGGGGCCCGAGTCAGCCCCAGCATTTT CASTQDRGPSQPQHF
- TRBD1 TRBJ2-7 TRBV7-9 TGTGCCAGCAGCTATGGGACAGGGAGAAGCGCCTACGAGCAGTACTTC CASSYGTGRSAYEQYF
few - TRBJ1-4 TRBV18 TGTGCCAGCTCACGGCCCCCGGGGTTCGCTAGTGAAAAACTGTTTTTT CASSRPPGFASEKLFF
few TRBD2 TRBJ2-1 TRBV7-8 TGTGCCAGCAGCTTAGGGGCAGGGACTAGCAGGTACAATGAGCAGTTCTTC CASSLGAGTSRYNEQFF
- TRBD1 TRBJ2-7 TRBV7-8 TGTGCCAGCAGCCCTCGACAGGGTGGCTACGAGCAGTACTTC CASSPRQGGYEQYF
- - TRBJ1-5 TRBV6-2/TRBV6-3 TGTGCCAGCAGTCCGGACAGCCTCCCGAAGCCCCAGCATTTT CASSPDSLPKPQHF
- - TRBJ1-1 TRBV30 TGTGCCTGCCGGGACACTGAAGCTTTCTTT CACRDTEAFF
few - TRBJ2-7 TRBV5-6 TGTGCCAGCAGCCCGGGCAGGGGTACCTACGAGCAGTACTTC CASSPGRGTYEQYF
- - TRBJ1-2 TRBV10-3 TGTGACATCAGTGAAGTGGGAGCTAACTATGGCTACACCTTC CDISEVGANYGYTF
- - TRBJ1-2 TRBV6-6 TGTGCCAGCAGTGACTGGGGGTTGAGAGGGAACGCTGGCTACACCTTC CASSDWGLRGNAGYTF
- - TRBJ1-3 TRBV25-1 TGTGCCAGCACCTTCTCTGGAAACACCATATATTTT CASTFSGNTIYF
- - TRBJ2-2 TRBV11-2 TGTGCCAGCAGCTTTCACAGGGTTTCGACCGGGGAGCTGTTTTTT CASSFHRVSTGELFF
- - TRBJ1-1 TRBV20-1 TGCAGTGCTAGATCGGCAGGGATGAACACTGAAGCTTTCTTT CSARSAGMNTEAFF
- - TRBJ2-1 TRBV7-8 TGTGCCAGCAGCCCGAGGGACCGTTACAATGAGCAGTTCTTC CASSPRDRYNEQFF
few - TRBJ1-6 TRBV9 TGTGCCAGCAGCCTTTGGGGCTCTCCGCCCCTCCACTTT CASSLWGSPPLHF
few - TRBJ2-7 TRBV12-3/TRBV12-4 TGTGCCAGCAGTTTATTAGGGGGAGTCTACGAGCAGTACTTC CASSLLGGVYEQYF
many TRBD1 TRBJ2-2 TRBV7-2 TGTGCCAGCAGTTCCGGGACAGGGATCGGGGAGCTGTTTTTT CASSSGTGIGELFF
- - TRBJ1-1 TRBV7-9 TGTGCCAGCAGCTTATCGGGGCGGGACACTGAAGCTTTCTTT CASSLSGRDTEAFF
- - TRBJ1-1 TRBV6-1 TGTGCCAGCAGTCCGAGGGGCAGGAACACTGAAGCTTTCTTT CASSPRGRNTEAFF
few TRBD1 TRBJ1-5 TRBV6-2/TRBV6-3 TGTGCCAGCAGTGGGATCGACAGGGGTAGCAATCAGCCCCAGCATTTT CASSGIDRGSNQPQHF
- - TRBJ2-7 TRBV7-8 TGTGCCAGCAGCTCAACACAAACGGGGGAGCAGTACTTC CASSSTQTGEQYF
- TRBD1 TRBJ2-3 TRBV7-2 TGTGCCAGCAGCTTCAGGGGGCCGGGAAGCACAGATACGCAGTATTTT CASSFRGPGSTDTQYF
few TRBD2 TRBJ2-1 TRBV6-6 TGTGCCAGCACCTCTATCTTACCATTGACTAGCGGGGGGGCCCAAGGAGAGCAGTTCTTC CASTSILPLTSGGAQGEQFF
few - TRBJ1-1 TRBV7-2 TGTGCCAGCAGCTCCCCCGCAGCGGTGAACACTGAAGCTTTCTTT CASSSPAAVNTEAFF
- TRBD1 TRBJ1-5 TRBV7-6 TGTGCCAGCAGCCCATCCGGGACAGGGGTTCAGCCCCAGCATTTT CASSPSGTGVQPQHF
few TRBD2 TRBJ2-5 TRBV10-2 TGCGCCAGCAGTGGGACTAGTAGTCCGGGAGAGACCCAGTACTTC CASSGTSSPGETQYF